This is a list of T cell receptor beta chains from one sample in a study of Ad26.COV2.S vaccination and SARS-CoV-2 variants. Some clones are missing from TCRdb's copy, which holds only in-frame ones; the method was immunoSEQ multiplex PCR. Of hundreds of thousands of clones in the sample, approximately 92% are singletons; the top ten hold approximately 2.5%. Here the sequenced sample was peripheral blood, taken in a trial of Ad26.COV2.S vaccine versus placebo. These receptors originate from a person between 18 and 65 years old who received the Ad26.COV2.S COVID-19 vaccine or a placebo. Both conserved end residues are part of each CDR3. D genes are given only for firm matches. Only part of the rows carry a size: once, few, many, or a class if the clone is expanded.

v_gene: TRBV3-1/TRBV3-2; d_gene: -; abundance: -; j_gene: TRBJ2-1; CDR3nt: TGTGCCAGCAGCCCGGGGCCCTCCTACAATGAGCAGTTCTTC; CDR3aa: CASSPGPSYNEQFF
v_gene: TRBV30; d_gene: TRBD1; abundance: -; j_gene: TRBJ1-1; CDR3nt: TGTGCCTGGAGTGTCCCGGACAGGGGGAACACTGAAGCTTTCTTT; CDR3aa: CAWSVPDRGNTEAFF
v_gene: TRBV29-1; d_gene: TRBD2; abundance: -; j_gene: TRBJ2-1; CDR3nt: TGCAGCGTTCACTTTTTCCCTGTTACCCGGACTAGCGATTACAATGAGCAGTTCTTC; CDR3aa: CSVHFFPVTRTSDYNEQFF
v_gene: TRBV5-1; d_gene: -; abundance: -; j_gene: TRBJ2-5; CDR3nt: TGCGCCAGCAGCTTGGGAGAAATAGAGACCCAGTACTTC; CDR3aa: CASSLGEIETQYF
v_gene: TRBV7-3; d_gene: -; abundance: -; j_gene: TRBJ2-5; CDR3nt: TGTGCCAGCAGCTCGTACTTGGGGACCCAGTACTTC; CDR3aa: CASSSYLGTQYF
v_gene: TRBV7-6; d_gene: TRBD2; abundance: once; j_gene: TRBJ2-1; CDR3nt: TGTGCCAGCAGCTTAGGCGGACGGGGGGAGGGTGAGCAGTTCTTC; CDR3aa: CASSLGGRGEGEQFF
v_gene: TRBV18; d_gene: -; abundance: -; j_gene: TRBJ2-3; CDR3nt: TGTGCCAGCTTCCGGACAGAGACAGATACGCAGTATTTT; CDR3aa: CASFRTETDTQYF
v_gene: TRBV27; d_gene: -; abundance: -; j_gene: TRBJ1-2; CDR3nt: TGTGCCAGCAGTTTATCCTTAGCCGGCAGGCAAAACTATGGCTACACCTTC; CDR3aa: CASSLSLAGRQNYGYTF
v_gene: TRBV6-5; d_gene: -; abundance: -; j_gene: TRBJ2-7; CDR3nt: TGTGCCAGCAGTTGGAAGTTAGCTTCCTACGAGCAGTACTTC; CDR3aa: CASSWKLASYEQYF
v_gene: TRBV29-1; d_gene: -; abundance: -; j_gene: TRBJ1-2; CDR3nt: TGCAGCGTTGTAAGGTCCCAGACGAACTATGGCTACACCTTC; CDR3aa: CSVVRSQTNYGYTF
v_gene: TRBV6-4; d_gene: -; abundance: -; j_gene: TRBJ2-1; CDR3nt: TGTGCCAGCAGTGGGCAAGACCTCAATGAGCAGTTCTTC; CDR3aa: CASSGQDLNEQFF
v_gene: TRBV6-5; d_gene: -; abundance: -; j_gene: TRBJ2-7; CDR3nt: TGTGCCAGCAAGATAGCAGTCCTCACCTACGAGCAGTACTTC; CDR3aa: CASKIAVLTYEQYF
v_gene: TRBV7-2; d_gene: -; abundance: -; j_gene: TRBJ1-1; CDR3nt: TGTGCCAGCAGCTTAGTGAGCGGTCCCACTGAAGCTTTCTTT; CDR3aa: CASSLVSGPTEAFF
v_gene: TRBV7-8; d_gene: TRBD2; abundance: -; j_gene: TRBJ2-2; CDR3nt: TGTGCCAGCAGCCCCCGGGGGGGGTGGGGGAACACCGGGGAGCTGTTTTTT; CDR3aa: CASSPRGGWGNTGELFF
v_gene: TRBV30; d_gene: -; abundance: -; j_gene: TRBJ1-5; CDR3nt: TGTGCCTGGAGTGTACGAGGCAATCAGCCCCAGCATTTT; CDR3aa: CAWSVRGNQPQHF
v_gene: TRBV7-7; d_gene: -; abundance: -; j_gene: TRBJ1-2; CDR3nt: TGTGCCAGCAGCCGAGGTGGCTACACCTTC; CDR3aa: CASSRGGYTF
v_gene: TRBV27; d_gene: -; abundance: few; j_gene: TRBJ2-7; CDR3nt: TGTGCCAGCAGGGGGGCCGGCTCCTACGAGCAGTACTTC; CDR3aa: CASRGAGSYEQYF
v_gene: TRBV5-1; d_gene: -; abundance: few; j_gene: TRBJ1-5; CDR3nt: TGCGCCAGCAGCATAGAAGGGATCGGCAATCAGCCCCAGCATTTT; CDR3aa: CASSIEGIGNQPQHF
v_gene: TRBV27; d_gene: TRBD1; abundance: -; j_gene: TRBJ1-2; CDR3nt: TGTGCCAGCAGTTTCGACCAGACAGGGACGGATGGCTACACCTTC; CDR3aa: CASSFDQTGTDGYTF
v_gene: TRBV28; d_gene: TRBD2; abundance: once; j_gene: TRBJ2-1; CDR3nt: TGTGCCAGCAGTCTACACCTCGGGGGGGGCTACAATGAGCAGTTCTTC; CDR3aa: CASSLHLGGGYNEQFF
v_gene: TRBV7-3; d_gene: -; abundance: once; j_gene: TRBJ2-3; CDR3nt: TGTGCCAGCAGCTTTGTGACAGGCGGGCTCACAGATACGCAGTATTTT; CDR3aa: CASSFVTGGLTDTQYF
v_gene: TRBV18; d_gene: -; abundance: -; j_gene: TRBJ2-1; CDR3nt: TGTGCCAGCTCATTAGTTATTAGTGGCGGAGAGCACAATGAGCAGTTCTTC; CDR3aa: CASSLVISGGEHNEQFF
v_gene: TRBV14; d_gene: -; abundance: -; j_gene: TRBJ1-1; CDR3nt: TGTGCCAGCAGTAGACAGAAGAACACTGAAGCTTTCTTT; CDR3aa: CASSRQKNTEAFF
v_gene: TRBV11-3; d_gene: TRBD2; abundance: -; j_gene: TRBJ2-3; CDR3nt: TGTGCCAGCAGCCAAGGACTAGCGGGGACCACAGATACGCAGTATTTT; CDR3aa: CASSQGLAGTTDTQYF
v_gene: TRBV9; d_gene: TRBD1; abundance: -; j_gene: TRBJ2-3; CDR3nt: TGTGCCAGCAGCGTAGCGGCAGGGGGCATGGGAGATACGCAGTATTTT; CDR3aa: CASSVAAGGMGDTQYF
v_gene: TRBV11-3; d_gene: -; abundance: -; j_gene: TRBJ2-1; CDR3nt: TGTGCCAGCAGCCCCACTTACAATGAGCAGTTCTTC; CDR3aa: CASSPTYNEQFF
v_gene: TRBV14; d_gene: TRBD2; abundance: -; j_gene: TRBJ2-1; CDR3nt: TGTGCCAGCAGCCCGGACTTAGCGGGAGGGCTATACAATGAGCAGTTCTTC; CDR3aa: CASSPDLAGGLYNEQFF
v_gene: TRBV5-1; d_gene: -; abundance: -; j_gene: TRBJ1-1; CDR3nt: TGCGCCAGCGCGTTGATTTACGCCGGCACTGAAGCTTTCTTT; CDR3aa: CASALIYAGTEAFF
v_gene: TRBV9; d_gene: TRBD2; abundance: -; j_gene: TRBJ2-1; CDR3nt: TGTGCCAGCAGCGTATCTAGCGGACCCTACAATGAGCAGTTCTTC; CDR3aa: CASSVSSGPYNEQFF
v_gene: TRBV9; d_gene: -; abundance: -; j_gene: TRBJ1-6; CDR3nt: TGTGCCAGCAGCGTAGCTCAGGGCGGATCACCCCTCCACTTT; CDR3aa: CASSVAQGGSPLHF